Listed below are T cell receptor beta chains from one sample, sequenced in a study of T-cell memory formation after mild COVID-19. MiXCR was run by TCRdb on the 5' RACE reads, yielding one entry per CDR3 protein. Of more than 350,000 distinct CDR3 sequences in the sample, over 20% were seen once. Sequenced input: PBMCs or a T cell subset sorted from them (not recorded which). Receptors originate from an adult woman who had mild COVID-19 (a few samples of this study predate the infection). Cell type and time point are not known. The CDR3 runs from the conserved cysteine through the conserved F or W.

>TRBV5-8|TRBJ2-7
CASIDRGEDYEQYF
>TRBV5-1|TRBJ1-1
CASSTRQGANTEAFF
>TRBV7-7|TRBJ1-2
CASTPFSPGTEIYTF
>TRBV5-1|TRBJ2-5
CASSVRGLQTQYF
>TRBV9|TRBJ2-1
CASSVDGWAGGYNEQFF
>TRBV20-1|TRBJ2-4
CSLAKNIQYF
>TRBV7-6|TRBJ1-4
CASTAGGKYEKLFF
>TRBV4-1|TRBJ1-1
CASSFRYMNTEAFF
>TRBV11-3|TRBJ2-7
CASSGAGPLEQYF
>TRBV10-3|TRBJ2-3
CAISERQGEKDTQYF
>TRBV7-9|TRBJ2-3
CASSYQTQDTQYF
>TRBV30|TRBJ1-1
CAWSVRPRGSAEAFF
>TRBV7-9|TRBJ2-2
CASSFRDFDTGELFF
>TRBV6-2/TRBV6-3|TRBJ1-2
CASSYQPGGGYGYTF
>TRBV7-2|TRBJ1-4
CASSSRRGPNEKLFF
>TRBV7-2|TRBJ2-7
CASSVSSGSRYEQYF
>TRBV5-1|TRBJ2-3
CASRLHQTDTQYF
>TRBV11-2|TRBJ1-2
CASSLESNGYTF
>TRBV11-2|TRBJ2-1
CASSPTSGAYNEQFF
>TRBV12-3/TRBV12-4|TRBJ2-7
CASSSGTGGSGEQYF
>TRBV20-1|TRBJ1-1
CSVQTGTYTEAFF
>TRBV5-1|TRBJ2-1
CASSLGLAGYNEQFF
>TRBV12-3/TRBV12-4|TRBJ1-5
CASTLGGLGQPQHF
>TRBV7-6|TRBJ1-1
CASSWDRGQTEAFF
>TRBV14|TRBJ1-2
CASSYQGIYGYTF
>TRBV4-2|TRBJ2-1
CASSQEGTNEQFF
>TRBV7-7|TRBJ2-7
CASSLAHRGDYEQYF
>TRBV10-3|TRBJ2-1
CAISEWGQPYNEQFF
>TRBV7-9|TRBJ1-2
CASRGQETQPNYGYTF
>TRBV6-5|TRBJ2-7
CASSYSSGAPSYEQYF
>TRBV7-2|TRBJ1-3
CASSPGTGGNTIYF